The 27 T cell receptor beta chains reported below all come from one sample, sequenced in a study of T cell changes during pregnancy in multiple sclerosis. Sequenced by immunoSEQ multiplex PCR; TCRdb stores in-frame clones only, minus some. Of tens of thousands of clones listed, around 92% are singletons. This sample comprised peripheral blood, obtained in the first trimester of pregnancy. These receptors came from a female donor in good health, enrolled as a control in a pregnancy study.

This clone was found once. The chain joins TRBV7-2 to TRBJ1-3; TRBD1 matches 9 bases. This CDR3 is 14 amino acids long. Germline CDR1 is SGHTA and CDR2 is FQGNSA. Germline trimming cut 5 bases from V and 7 bases from J; bases unmatched to any gene: 6. CDR3 coding DNA: TGTGCCAGCAGCCGGGACAGGGCAGGGAACACCATATATTTT. Its translation: CASSRDRAGNTIYF. Complete variable domain (other parts from reference TRBV7-2 and TRBJ1-3): GAGVSQSPSNKVTEKGKDVELRCDPISGHTALYWYRQSLGQGLEFLIYFQGNSAPDKSGLPSDRFSAERTGGSVSTLTIQRTQQEDSAVYLCASSRDRAGNTIYFGEGSWLTVV.

The chain recombines TRBV5-6 with TRBJ2-1, with 12 bases identical to TRBD2. Per germline, CDR1 SGHDT and CDR2 YYEEEE. Trimming cost V 6 bases and J 5 bases; bases outside gene matches: 9. This CDR3 is built from 16 residues. The CDR3 sequence is CASILASGRAHNEQFF. CDR3 DNA sequence: TGTGCCAGCATCCTCGCTAGCGGGAGGGCCCACAATGAGCAGTTCTTC. Together with reference TRBV5-6 and TRBJ2-1, the CDR3 gives the full variable domain: DAGVTQSPTHLIKTRGQQVTLRCSPKSGHDTVSWYQQALGQGPQFIFQYYEEEERQRGNFPDRFSGHQFPNYSSELNVNALLLGDSALYLCASILASGRAHNEQFFGPGTRLTVL.

The CDR3 sequence is CASSLATGGASYGYTF. DNA of the CDR3: TGTGCCAGCAGCTTGGCGACAGGGGGCGCGTCCTATGGCTACACCTTC. The rearrangement uses TRBV5-6 and TRBJ1-2, with 10 nucleotides matching TRBD1. The germline gives CDR1 SGHDT, CDR2 YYEEEE. After removal of 0 bases from V and 4 bases from J, the junction contained 6 bases not matched to a gene. The CDR3 totals 16 residues.

This clone occurred once. Germline is not matched at one junction end, which may reflect a read error. This rearrangement joins TRBV7-9 to TRBJ2-6; D is unresolved. Germline loops: CDR1 SEHNR, CDR2 FQNEAQ (reference sequence). This CDR3 comprises 15 residues. CDR3 in DNA: TGTGCCAGCAGCCCGAAGGAGTCTGGTGCCAACGTCCTGACTTTC. This translates into CASSPKESGANVLTF.

The rearrangement joins TRBV1 to TRBJ2-5; the table's D call TRBD2 went unverified against the DNA. TRBV1 is reported as a pseudogene. The CDR3 is 16 residues long. The CDR3 DNA follows: TGCACCAGCAGCCAAGGTCTAGCGGGGGCTAAAGAGACCCAGTACTTC. This codes for CTSSQGLAGAKETQYF.

J is TRBJ1-2 and V is TRBV7-8, with 10 bases identical to TRBD1. CDR1 and CDR2 from the germline V gene are SGHVS and FQNEAQ. The CDR3 contains 16 residues. J was trimmed by 4 bases and V by 1 base; bases with no gene match: 6. CDR3 nucleotide sequence: TGTGCCAGCAGCTTAGGCCGACAGGGGGCTGTCTATGGCTACACCTTC. Its translation is CASSLGRQGAVYGYTF.

The chain couples TRBV27 to TRBJ2-5; D is ambiguous. V lost 6 bases and J lost 4, with 9 bases in between. Per germline, CDR1 MNHEY and CDR2 SMNVEV (reference sequence). The CDR3 sequence is 12 residues long. The CDR3 region has the DNA TGTGCCAGCAGCTTCCCAGGAGAGACCCAGTACTTC. Its protein product is CASSFPGETQYF.

V is TRBV5-4 and J is TRBJ1-2, with D perhaps TRBD1 (5 bases). This CDR3 comprises 14 residues. V lost 4 bases and J 8 bases, leaving 18 bases between the germline ends. The germline V gene encodes CDR1 SGHNT and CDR2 YYREEE (reference sequence). CDR3 nucleotide sequence: TGTGCCAGCAGCGATCCGGGACTTCTCTTCGGCTACACCTTC. It codes for CASSDPGLLFGYTF.

The chain employs TRBV19 and TRBJ2-2, with a possible D match to TRBD2 (7 bases). The V gene's germline CDR1 is LNHDA and CDR2 SQIVND (reference sequence). Trimming took off 7 bases at V and 6 bases at J, with 15 bases between the two ends. CDR3 length equals 14 residues. In nucleotides, the CDR3 is TGTGCCAGTACCTTCAACGGGGGGCCCGGGGAGCTGTTTTTT. This gives the protein CASTFNGGPGELFF.

The V and J genes are TRBV10-3 and TRBJ1-4, with TRBD1 identical over 9 bases. The CDR3 sequence is 17 residues long. The J segment lost 0 bases and the V segment lost 10 bases, leaving 12 bases of the junction unmatched. CDR1 is ENHRY, CDR2 SYGVKD, per germline. The CDR3 DNA reads as TGTGCCACGGGGTACACAGGGGGCTTGGCAACTAATGAAAAACTGTTTTTT. It encodes CATGYTGGLATNEKLFF.

This chain links TRBV10-3 with TRBJ2-7; 7 nucleotides align to TRBD2. The CDR3 is made up of 14 amino acids. Germline V CDR1 and CDR2: ENHRY, SYGVKD. Trimming removed 10 bases from V and 6 bases from J; junction bases left unmatched: 15. Here the CDR3 DNA reads TGTGCCACCCGCTTTGTGATAGCGGGTACCGAGCAGTACTTC. As protein: CATRFVIAGTEQYF.

The V gene is TRBV25-1, the J gene TRBJ1-1, with D possibly TRBD1 on 6 matching bases. Deletions cut 5 bases from V and 6 bases from J, with 19 bases between. The CDR3 contains 15 residues. Germline V gene sequence: CDR1 MGHDK, CDR2 SYGVNS. In DNA, the CDR3 is TGTGCCAGCAGTACCCAGGACAGTCTGGGCGCTGAAGCTTTCTTT. Translation: CASSTQDSLGAEAFF.

The chain couples TRBV23-1 to TRBJ1-5; D uncertain. TRBV23-1 is an ORF, with its function uncertain. The V gene lost 7 bases and the J gene lost 5 bases, with 12 bases spanning the gap. CDR3 length equals 13 residues. The CDR3 DNA reads as TGCGCCAGCATCGGCCAGGCCTATCAGCCCCAGCATTTT. Protein product: CASIGQAYQPQHF.

The V call is TRBV5-1, the J call TRBJ2-6; 12 bases align to TRBD1. There are 17 residues in the CDR3. Germline loops: CDR1 SGHRS, CDR2 YFSETQ. The junction had 4 bases not matched to a gene; V was cut back by 4 bases and J by 2 bases. CDR3 sequence reads: CASSTGQGAAGANVLTF. The CDR3 region has the DNA TGCGCCAGCAGCACGGGACAGGGGGCGGCTGGGGCCAACGTCCTGACTTTC. The variable domain in full, with the rest retrieved from reference TRBV5-1 and TRBJ2-6, is KAGVTQTPRYLIKTRGQQVTLSCSPISGHRSVSWYQQTPGQGLQFLFEYFSETQRNKGNFPGRFSGRQFSNSRSEMNVSTLELGDSALYLCASSTGQGAAGANVLTFGAGSRLTVL.

The chain employs TRBV19 and TRBJ1-2; maybe TRBD1 (5 bases). This CDR3 is 16 amino acids long. V lost 1 base to trimming and J lost 6 bases, with 18 bases between them. Germline CDR1 and CDR2: LNHDA and SQIVND (reference sequence). CDR3 residues: CASSIGRSGGNNGYTF. The CDR3 coding sequence is TGTGCCAGTAGTATAGGTCGGTCCGGGGGAAATAATGGCTACACCTTC.

This sequence joins TRBV4-3 and TRBJ2-1; D ambiguous. Germline CDR1 reads LGHNA; CDR2 reads YSLEER. Between the trimmed V and J ends, which lost 0 bases and 1 base, there was a span of 7 bases. The CDR3 is 15 amino acids. CDR3 nucleotides: TGCGCCAGCAGCCAAGAAACTTTTTCCTACAATGAGCAGTTCTTC. It is translated as CASSQETFSYNEQFF.

The chain recombines TRBV19 with TRBJ1-1; D is possibly TRBD1 (5 bases). V shed 3 bases and J shed 5 bases, with 13 bases lying between them. The CDR3 has 14 residues. Germline CDR1 and CDR2: LNHDA and SQIVND (reference sequence). CDR3 nucleotides: TGTGCCAGTAGTATCTGGGGCGGAGAGACTGAAGCTTTCTTT. Encoded protein: CASSIWGGETEAFF.

The CDR3 protein is CASSLPEGDTQYF. The CDR3 DNA reads as TGTGCCAGCAGCTTGCCTGAGGGAGATACGCAGTATTTT. The chain employs TRBV5-4 and TRBJ2-3, with D perhaps TRBD2 (5 bases). The CDR3 is 13 residues long. Germline V gene data show CDR1 as SGHNT and CDR2 as YYREEE (reference sequence). The V end lost 1 base, the J end lost 5 bases, and 8 bases lay between the germline ends.

The DNA for the CDR3 is TGTGCCAGTAGTATACCAGGGCGAAACACCATATATTTT. It is translated as CASSIPGRNTIYF. This chain joins TRBV19 and TRBJ1-3; D possibly corresponds to TRBD1 (5 bases). Looked up from germline, CDR1 is LNHDA and CDR2 is SQIVND (reference sequence). The CDR3 is 13 residues long. V lost 2 bases and J 5 bases, leaving 7 bases between the germline ends.

This clone came up once. The CDR3 nucleotides read TGTGCCAGCTCACGAGCACTCGGCTACGAGCAGTACTTC. It is translated as CASSRALGYEQYF. The rearrangement uses TRBV18 and TRBJ2-7, with D unresolved. Germline CDR1 and CDR2: KGHSH and LQKENI. Between the trimmed V and J ends, which lost 4 bases and 3 bases, there was a span of 10 bases. The CDR3 runs 13 residues.

This clone showed up just once. The chain combines TRBV6-5 with TRBJ1-3; possible D gene TRBD1, 5 bases. The CDR3 runs 15 residues. Germline V gives CDR1 MNHEY, CDR2 SVGAGI. V lost 0 bases, J lost 3 bases, and 9 bases lay in between. CDR3 region: CASSYSRGFGNTIYF. The CDR3 coding sequence is TGTGCCAGCAGTTACTCAAGGGGTTTTGGAAACACCATATATTTT.

The CDR3 region has the DNA TGTGCCAGCAGCGTCGGCGGGAACCCTTGGGAGCAGTTCTTC. It codes for CASSVGGNPWEQFF. The rearrangement uses TRBV9 and TRBJ2-1, with D perhaps TRBD2 (6 bases). The CDR3 spans 14 residues. CDR1 and CDR2 (germline): SGDLS, YYNGEE. The ends were cut back, 2 bases at V and 10 bases at J, with 16 bases in the middle.

The chain uses TRBV6-5 and TRBJ2-7; possible D gene TRBD2, 5 bases. With 0 bases removed from V and 0 bases from J, the gap between germline ends came to 12 bases. Germline V lookup: CDR1 MNHEY, CDR2 SVGAGI. The CDR3 is 16 residues long. CDR3 nucleotides: TGTGCCAGCAGTTACTCGAGGACTCTAAGCTCCTACGAGCAGTACTTC. It specifies CASSYSRTLSSYEQYF.

The chain carries TRBV7-2 and TRBJ1-2; 7 nucleotides match TRBD1. J lost 6 bases, V lost 5 bases, and 3 bases had no gene match. Germline V CDR1 and CDR2: SGHTA, FQGNSA. The CDR3 is made up of 12 amino acids. CDR3 residues: CASSPQGHGYTF. The DNA for the CDR3 is TGTGCCAGCAGCCCACAGGGGCATGGCTACACCTTC.

This chain links TRBV30 with TRBJ2-2; the D gene is possibly TRBD1 (6 bases). Germline CDR1 and CDR2: GTSNPN and SVGIG (reference sequence). With 3 bases removed from V and 6 bases from J, the gap between germline ends came to 17 bases. The CDR3 is 15 residues long. In nucleotides, the CDR3 is TGTGCCTGGAGGGGGGCAGGGGCGCCGTCCGGGGAGCTGTTTTTT. Translating it yields CAWRGAGAPSGELFF.

DNA of the CDR3: TGTGCCAGCCTCCTAGCGGGAGGCCCCGGGGAGCTGTTTTTT. Its protein product is CASLLAGGPGELFF. The genes are TRBV6-6 and TRBJ2-2; TRBD2 matches at 11 bases. Germline values: CDR1 MNHNY, CDR2 SVGAGI (reference sequence). J was trimmed by 6 bases and V by 8 bases; bases with no gene match: 5. CDR3 length: 14 residues.

The chain links TRBV13 to TRBJ2-2; tentative D call: TRBD2 (6 bases). This CDR3 has 16 residues. Between the trimmed V and J ends, which lost 4 bases and 3 bases, there was a span of 15 bases. Germline lookup yields CDR1 PRHDT and CDR2 FYEKMQ (reference sequence). The chain's CDR3 is CASSSRVGGYTGELFF. Written as DNA, the CDR3 is TGTGCCAGCAGCTCTCGGGTGGGGGGTTACACCGGGGAGCTGTTTTTT.